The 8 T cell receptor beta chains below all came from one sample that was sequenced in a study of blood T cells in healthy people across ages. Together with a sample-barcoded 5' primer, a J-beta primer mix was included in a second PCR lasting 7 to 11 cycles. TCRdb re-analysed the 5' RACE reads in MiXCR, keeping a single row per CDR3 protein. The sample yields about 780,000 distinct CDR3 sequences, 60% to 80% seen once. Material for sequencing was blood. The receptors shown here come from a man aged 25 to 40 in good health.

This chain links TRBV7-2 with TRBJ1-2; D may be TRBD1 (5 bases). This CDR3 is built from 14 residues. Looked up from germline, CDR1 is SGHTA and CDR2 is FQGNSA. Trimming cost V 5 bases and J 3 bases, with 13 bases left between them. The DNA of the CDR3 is TGTGCCAGCAGCCGACAGCCCATTGACTATGGCTACACCTTC. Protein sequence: CASSRQPIDYGYTF. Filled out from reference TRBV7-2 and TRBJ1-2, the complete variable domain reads GAGVSQSPSNKVTEKGKDVELRCDPISGHTALYWYRQSLGQGLEFLIYFQGNSAPDKSGLPSDRFSAERTGGSVSTLTIQRTQQEDSAVYLCASSRQPIDYGYTFGSGTRLTVV.

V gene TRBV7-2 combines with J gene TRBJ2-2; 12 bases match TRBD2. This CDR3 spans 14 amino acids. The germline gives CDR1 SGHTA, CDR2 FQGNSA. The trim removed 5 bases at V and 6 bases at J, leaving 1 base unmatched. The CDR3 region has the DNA TGTGCCAGCAGCACTAGCGGGGGGCCCGGGGAGCTGTTTTTT. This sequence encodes CASSTSGGPGELFF.

For the CDR3, the DNA is TGCAGTGCTAGTTCCGTGAGTACCTACGAGCAGTACTTC. Its protein is CSASSVSTYEQYF. The V call is TRBV20-1, the J call TRBJ2-4; D unclear. Judging by the DNA end, TRBJ2-7 fits better; the J call may be wrong. Germline-derived CDR1 and CDR2 are DFQATT and SNEGSKA (reference sequence). This CDR3 is built from 13 residues.

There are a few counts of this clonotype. CDR3 protein: CASSFRQGDQETQYF. CDR3 nucleotides: TGTGCCAGCAGTTTTCGGCAGGGGGACCAAGAGACCCAGTACTTC. The rearrangement uses TRBV12-3 or TRBV12-4 and TRBJ2-5; 7 bases agree with TRBD1. The junction had 4 bases not matched to a gene; V was cut back by 3 bases and J by 0 bases. This CDR3 is 15 amino acids long.

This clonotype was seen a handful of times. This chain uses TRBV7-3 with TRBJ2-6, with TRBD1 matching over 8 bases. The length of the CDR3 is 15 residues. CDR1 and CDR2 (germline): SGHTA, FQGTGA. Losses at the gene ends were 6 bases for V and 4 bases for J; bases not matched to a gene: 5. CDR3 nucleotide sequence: TGTGCCAGCAGACAGGACAGGGCCGGGGCCAACGTCCTGACTTTC. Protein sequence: CASRQDRAGANVLTF.

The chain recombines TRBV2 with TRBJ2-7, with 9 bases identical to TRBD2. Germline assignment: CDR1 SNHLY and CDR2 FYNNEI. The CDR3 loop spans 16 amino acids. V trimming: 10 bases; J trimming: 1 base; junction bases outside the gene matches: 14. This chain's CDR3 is CANRLAPSGDSYEQYF. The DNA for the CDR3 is TGTGCCAACAGACTGGCTCCTAGCGGGGATTCCTACGAGCAGTACTTC.

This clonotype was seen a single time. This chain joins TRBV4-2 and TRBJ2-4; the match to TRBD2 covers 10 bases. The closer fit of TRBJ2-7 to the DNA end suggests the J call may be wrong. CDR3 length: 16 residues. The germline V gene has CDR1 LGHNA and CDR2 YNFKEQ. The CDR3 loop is CASADSASGGTYEQYF. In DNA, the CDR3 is TGTGCCAGCGCCGACTCTGCTAGCGGGGGCACCTACGAGCAGTACTTC.

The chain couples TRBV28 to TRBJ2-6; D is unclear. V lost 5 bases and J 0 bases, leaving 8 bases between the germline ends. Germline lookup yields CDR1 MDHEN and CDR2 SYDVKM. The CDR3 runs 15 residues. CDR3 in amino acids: CASSRRPSGANVLTF. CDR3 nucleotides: TGTGCCAGCAGTCGCCGGCCCTCTGGGGCCAACGTCCTGACTTTC.